This record covers a single TCR beta chain. The table came from immunoSEQ multiplex PCR; TCRdb's copy has only in-frame clones and leaves some out. The sample lists some 82,000 clones, about 86% occurring once. The CDR3 runs 13 residues. Germline CDR1 and CDR2: SGHTA and FQGNSA. V was trimmed by 4 bases and J by 5 bases, leaving 11 bases between them. This entry is derived from a study of blood T cell repertoires in COVID-19. The TCR sequence derives from a man aged 80 or over with acute or convalescent COVID-19. Specimen: peripheral blood. The V gene is TRBV7-2, the J gene TRBJ1-2; tentative D call: TRBD1 (5 bases). The CDR3 nucleotides are TGTGCCAGCAGCTCAGGGCAGGGATATGGCTACACCTTC. Its translation is CASSSGQGYGYTF.